The 18 T cell receptor beta chains below come from one sample, sequenced in a study of regulatory T cells in long-lasting Graves disease. This sample's time point: newly diagnosed GD, antithyroid drugs for less than 3 months. Generation of the TCR library employed RNA extracted from PBMCs. Assembly of TCR beta libraries relied on iRepertoire HTBI primers together with Arm-PCR of CDR3 regions. MiXCR was run by TCRdb on the multiplex PCR reads, yielding one entry per CDR3 protein. This sample carries approximately 560,000 distinct CDR3 sequences, about 16% of them seen once, and the ten largest clones take about 12%. The sample was also reused in another study, on T cells in Graves' hyperthyroidism and ophthalmopathy.

Here the sequenced sample was peripheral blood mononuclear cells (PBMCs), taken at new diagnosis, from a patient treated with antithyroid drugs. These TCRs come from a man aged 18 to 35 with Graves disease.

The V and J genes are TRBV6-1 and TRBJ2-5; TRBD2 is a possible D gene (6 bases). CDR1 is MNHNS and CDR2 is SASEGT in the germline V gene. The CDR3 has 14 amino acids. With 5 bases removed from V and 1 base from J, the gap between germline ends came to 11 bases. CDR3 bases: TGTGCCAGCAGTCGCTATAGCGGCCAAGAGACCCAGTACTTC. It yields the protein CASSRYSGQETQYF.

The gene calls are TRBV19 and TRBJ2-7, with 9 bases matching TRBD2. V dropped 4 bases and J dropped 4; count of bases not matched to a gene: 8. The germline gives CDR1 LNHDA, CDR2 SQIVND (reference sequence). The CDR3 has 15 amino acids. DNA of the CDR3: TGTGCCAGTAGTACCCGCAGCGGGAGGTTTTACGAGCAGTACTTC. Protein: CASSTRSGRFYEQYF.

This clonotype has at least ten counts. This rearrangement joins TRBV5-1 to TRBJ2-1; D gene ambiguous. This CDR3 has 14 amino acids. Trimming removed 5 bases at V and 6 bases at J, with 15 bases between. Germline assignment: CDR1 SGHRS and CDR2 YFSETQ. This CDR3 reads CASSGIASINEQFF. CDR3 sequence (DNA): TGCGCCAGCAGTGGGATAGCTTCCATCAATGAGCAGTTCTTC.

The CDR3 spells CASSHGTGGSEAFF. The DNA of the CDR3 is TGTGCCAGCAGCCATGGGACAGGGGGCTCTGAAGCTTTCTTT. The genes are TRBV3-1 and TRBJ1-1, with TRBD1 identical over 12 bases. Germline-derived CDR1 and CDR2 are LGHDT and YNNKEL (reference sequence). The CDR3 totals 14 residues. J gave up 6 bases and V 3 bases, and 2 bases lay outside the gene matches.

This clonotype was observed a few times. This chain joins TRBV20-1 and TRBJ1-1; D is perhaps TRBD1 (5 bases). The germline CDR1 and CDR2 sequences are DFQATT and SNEGSKA (reference sequence). The V end was cut by 1 base, the J end by 6 bases, with 15 bases between. This CDR3 spans 14 amino acids. The CDR3 is CSARGGRGMAEAFF. CDR3 sequence (DNA): TGCAGTGCTAGAGGGGGGAGGGGTATGGCTGAAGCTTTCTTT.

This clonotype has just a few counts. V and J are TRBV28 and TRBJ1-5; TRBD1 agrees at 8 bases. V gave up 6 bases and J gave up 7 bases; unmatched junction bases: 14. CDR1 and CDR2 from the germline V gene are MDHEN and SYDVKM. The CDR3 sequence is 16 residues long. The CDR3 DNA is TGTGCCAGCAGGAGACCTGAGACAGGGGTCGGGCAGCCCCAGCATTTT. Translation: CASRRPETGVGQPQHF.

The sample holds many counts of this clonotype. V usage is TRBV7-9 and J usage is TRBJ1-1; no clear D. The V end lost 0 bases, the J end lost 5 bases, and 10 bases lay between the germline ends. This CDR3 region has 14 residues. Germline V gene sequence: CDR1 SEHNR, CDR2 FQNEAQ (reference sequence). Here the CDR3 reads CASSLAGGETEAFF. The CDR3 DNA reads TGTGCCAGCAGCTTAGCAGGCGGCGAGACTGAAGCTTTCTTT.

This clonotype has just a few counts. V usage is TRBV18 and J usage is TRBJ1-5, with 9 bases matching TRBD1. The CDR3 sequence is 15 residues long. CDR1 KGHSH and CDR2 LQKENI come from the germline V gene. The V segment lost 2 bases and the J segment 4 bases; nucleotides outside the gene matches: 3. The CDR3 loop is CASSPGQGINQPQHF. The CDR3 region has the DNA TGTGCCAGCTCACCAGGACAGGGGATTAATCAGCCCCAGCATTTT. Variable domain in full (rest from reference TRBV18 and TRBJ1-5): NAGVMQNPRHLVRRRGQEARLRCSPMKGHSHVYWYRQLPEEGLKFMVYLQKENIIDESGMPKERFSAEFPKEGPSILRIQQVVRGDSAAYFCASSPGQGINQPQHFGDGTRLSIL.

This chain connects TRBV7-9 to TRBJ1-2, with unresolved D. The CDR3 is 14 residues long. Germline V gene sequence: CDR1 SEHNR, CDR2 FQNEAQ (reference sequence). Trimming removed 0 bases at V and 4 bases at J, with 9 bases between. The chain's CDR3 is CASSLASAGYGYTF. For the CDR3, the DNA is TGTGCCAGCAGCTTAGCCTCGGCCGGCTATGGCTACACCTTC.

This clonotype was detected many times. V gene TRBV5-5 combines with J gene TRBJ2-5; D is perhaps TRBD2 (6 bases). This CDR3 has 14 residues. Germline CDR1 is SGHKS and CDR2 is YYEKEE (reference sequence). Trimming left V 4 bases short and J 5 bases short, with 15 bases between. CDR3 DNA: TGTGCCAGCAGCCTGGTGGGTAGCGGTGAGACCCAGTACTTC. Translating it yields CASSLVGSGETQYF.

The gene calls are TRBV29-1 and TRBJ1-4; 10 positions match TRBD1. Germline trimming cut 5 bases from V and 8 bases from J; bases unmatched to any gene: 8. Germline V gives CDR1 SQVTM, CDR2 ANQGSEA. The CDR3 sequence is 14 residues long. This chain's CDR3 is CSVSGQGGWEKLFF. The CDR3 DNA follows: TGCAGCGTTTCCGGACAGGGGGGATGGGAAAAACTGTTTTTT. The full variable domain, rest sourced from reference TRBV29-1 and TRBJ1-4, is SAVISQKPSRDICQRGTSLTIQCQVDSQVTMMFWYRQQPGQSLTLIATANQGSEATYESGFVIDKFPISRPNLTFSTLTVSNMSPEDSSIYLCSVSGQGGWEKLFFGSGTQLSVL.

This clonotype has at least ten counts. The chain carries TRBV18 and TRBJ2-7; the D is unclear. Germline CDR1 and CDR2: KGHSH and LQKENI. The length of the CDR3 is 14 residues. The V end lost 3 bases, the J end lost 2 bases, and 11 bases lay between the germline ends. CDR3 DNA sequence: TGTGCCAGCTCACCGGCAGGCCCCACCTACGAGCAGTACTTC. It specifies CASSPAGPTYEQYF. The variable domain in full, completed from reference TRBV18 and TRBJ2-7, reads NAGVMQNPRHLVRRRGQEARLRCSPMKGHSHVYWYRQLPEEGLKFMVYLQKENIIDESGMPKERFSAEFPKEGPSILRIQQVVRGDSAAYFCASSPAGPTYEQYFGPGTRLTVT.

This clonotype was found many times. The chain has TRBV30 and TRBJ1-2, with 8 bases identical to TRBD1. Looked up from germline, CDR1 is GTSNPN and CDR2 is SVGIG (reference sequence). The CDR3 has 13 amino acids. The V and J ends lost 5 bases and 2 bases, in that order; junction bases with no gene match: 4. CDR3: CAWVGDRNYGYTF. The DNA for the CDR3 is TGTGCCTGGGTGGGGGACAGGAACTATGGCTACACCTTC.

At least ten counts were recorded for this clonotype. The chain combines TRBV3-1 with TRBJ1-2, with a possible D match to TRBD1 (6 bases). V was pared by 1 base and J by 0 bases, with 9 bases between. Germline V CDR1 and CDR2: LGHDT, YNNKEL (reference sequence). CDR3 length: 15 residues. The CDR3 nucleotides are TGTGCCAGCAGCCAAGGGACAGTAACTAACTATGGCTACACCTTC. As protein: CASSQGTVTNYGYTF. The full variable domain, completed using reference TRBV3-1 and TRBJ1-2, is DTAVSQTPKYLVTQMGNDKSIKCEQNLGHDTMYWYKQDSKKFLKIMFSYNNKELIINETVPNRFSPKSPDKAHLNLHINSLELGDSAVYFCASSQGTVTNYGYTFGSGTRLTVV.

The chain is built from TRBV5-6 and TRBJ2-1; D is uncertain. CDR1 is SGHDT and CDR2 is YYEEEE in the germline V gene. V was shortened by 2 bases and J by 6 bases, with 3 bases between the two germline ends. This CDR3 contains 11 residues. As DNA, the CDR3 is TGTGCCAGCAGCTTCTTCAATGAGCAGTTCTTC. Its protein is CASSFFNEQFF.

The rearrangement uses TRBV6-2 or TRBV6-3 and TRBJ2-4; D gene ambiguous. The germline V and J ends were trimmed by 8 bases and 0 bases, with 2 bases remaining between them. The CDR3 has 11 amino acids. Germline lookup yields CDR1 MNHEY and CDR2 SVGEGT. The CDR3 is CASGAKNIQYF. CDR3 bases: TGTGCCAGCGGAGCCAAAAACATTCAGTACTTC.

This clonotype was counted many times. CDR3 region: CASSQGGSLSTDTQYF. CDR3 nucleotide sequence: TGTGCCAGCAGCCAAGGCGGTAGCCTTAGCACAGATACGCAGTATTTT. V usage is TRBV3-1 and J usage is TRBJ2-3; D not resolved. The CDR3 runs to 16 residues. Germline CDR1 and CDR2: LGHDT and YNNKEL (reference sequence). The V end was cut by 1 base, the J end by 0 bases, with 11 bases between.

This clonotype was seen a few times. V and J are TRBV11-2 and TRBJ1-6; 7 bases are shared with TRBD1. Trimming removed 8 bases from V and 7 bases from J; junction bases left unmatched: 8. The CDR3 extends over 14 amino acids. Germline CDR1 reads SGHAT; CDR2 reads FQNNGV. CDR3 in amino acids: CASQGGSWNSPLHF. The CDR3 DNA reads TGTGCCAGCCAAGGGGGCTCATGGAATTCACCCCTCCACTTT.